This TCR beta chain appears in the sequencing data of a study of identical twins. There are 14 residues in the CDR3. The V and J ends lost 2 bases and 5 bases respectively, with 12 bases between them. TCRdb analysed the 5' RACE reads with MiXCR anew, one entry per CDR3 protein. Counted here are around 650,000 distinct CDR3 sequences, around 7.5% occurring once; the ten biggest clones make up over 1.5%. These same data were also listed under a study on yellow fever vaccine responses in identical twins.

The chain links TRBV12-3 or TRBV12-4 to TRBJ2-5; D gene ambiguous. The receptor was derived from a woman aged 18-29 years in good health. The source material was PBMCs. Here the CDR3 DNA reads TGTGCCAGCAGTTTAAGGATTCCCGGGGAGACCCAGTACTTC. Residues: CASSLRIPGETQYF.